A single sample is the source of the 27 T cell receptor beta chains below, sequenced in a study of T cells in localized non-small cell lung cancer. Libraries were prepared by immunoSEQ multiplex PCR; TCRdb keeps only in-frame clonotypes and omits some of them. The sample consists of fewer than 75,000 clones, roughly 84% of them appearing once. The specimen comprised peripheral blood, sampled before any cancer treatment. The receptors here all came from a female donor of 60 years or more with stage I lung adenocarcinoma.

The chain combines TRBV7-9 with TRBJ1-1, with 8 bases identical to TRBD1. The ends lost 4 bases at V and 2 bases at J; junction bases unmatched: 12. CDR3 size: 17 residues. Germline V lookup: CDR1 SEHNR, CDR2 FQNEAQ (reference sequence). The CDR3 sequence is CASSSTGTGAFNTEAFF. CDR3 bases: TGTGCCAGCAGCTCTACCGGGACAGGCGCTTTTAACACTGAAGCTTTCTTT.

This sequence joins TRBV19 and TRBJ2-1; TRBD1 might be the D (6 bases). The V and J ends lost 0 bases and 2 bases respectively, with 8 bases between them. The CDR3 is 15 residues long. CDR1 and CDR2 (germline): LNHDA, SQIVND (reference sequence). CDR3 DNA sequence: TGTGCCAGTAGTATAGAAGGACAGCCCTACAATGAGCAGTTCTTC. It encodes CASSIEGQPYNEQFF.

CDR3 residues: CASSLGSSGGYTF. In DNA, the CDR3 is TGTGCCAGCAGCTTAGGGTCGTCGGGCGGCTACACCTTC. V usage is TRBV7-9 and J usage is TRBJ1-2; D is unclear. CDR1 and CDR2 (germline): SEHNR, FQNEAQ (reference sequence). V was cut by 1 base and J by 8 bases, with 11 bases left in between. The CDR3 loop spans 13 amino acids. Based on the CDR3 plus reference TRBV7-9 and TRBJ1-2, the full variable domain is DTGVSQNPRHKITKRGQNVTFRCDPISEHNRLYWYRQTLGQGPEFLTYFQNEAQLEKSRLLSDRFSAERPKGSFSTLEIQRTEQGDSAMYLCASSLGSSGGYTFGSGTRLTVV.

The V and J genes are TRBV6-4 and TRBJ2-3; TRBD2 matches 8 bases. In germline, CDR1 is MRHNA, CDR2 SNTAGT. J gave up 1 base and V 6 bases, and 6 bases lay outside the gene matches. There are 15 residues in the CDR3. CDR3 residues: CASSRLASGTDTQYF. The DNA of the CDR3 is TGTGCCAGCAGCAGACTAGCGTCAGGCACAGATACGCAGTATTTT.

The V and J genes are TRBV10-3 and TRBJ2-7; D gene uncertain. The V gene lost 5 bases and the J gene lost 2 bases, with 7 bases spanning the gap. The V gene's germline CDR1 is ENHRY and CDR2 SYGVKD. This CDR3 spans 12 amino acids. CDR3 amino acids: CAISPNPYEQYF. In nucleotides, the CDR3 is TGTGCCATCAGTCCTAATCCCTACGAGCAGTACTTC.

This clone was seen a single time. The rearrangement uses TRBV11-3 and TRBJ2-7; D not certain. The CDR3 runs to 15 residues. Per the germline V gene, CDR1 is SGHNT and CDR2 is YENEEA. Trimming left V 0 bases short and J 3 bases short, with 12 bases between. CDR3 in amino acids: CASSLEVALYYEQYF. CDR3 DNA: TGTGCCAGCAGCTTAGAAGTTGCGCTATACTACGAGCAGTACTTC.

The gene calls are TRBV7-2 and TRBJ2-1, with 8 bases lining up with TRBD2. Germline CDR1 is SGHTA and CDR2 is FQGNSA. The CDR3 spans 15 residues. The V segment lost 10 bases and the J segment 5 bases; nucleotides outside the gene matches: 13. This chain's CDR3 is CAMGGVRGAHNEQFF. Written as DNA, the CDR3 is TGTGCCATGGGTGGTGTGCGGGGGGCCCACAATGAGCAGTTCTTC.

The gene calls are TRBV7-2 and TRBJ2-5, with D possibly called TRBD1 or TRBD2 (6 bases each). The CDR3 consists of 14 residues. Trimming left V 8 bases short and J 5 bases short, with 18 bases between. Germline values: CDR1 SGHTA, CDR2 FQGNSA. The CDR3 DNA is TGTGCCAGCGGCCAAGGGGGGTCGAGCGAGACCCAGTACTTC. Translating it yields CASGQGGSSETQYF.

This chain connects TRBV6-1 to TRBJ2-1; 7 bases agree with TRBD1. Germline V lookup: CDR1 MNHNS, CDR2 SASEGT. V trimming: 6 bases; J trimming: 7 bases; junction bases outside the gene matches: 12. The CDR3 is 15 residues long. The CDR3 sequence is CASRRQGSTKNEQFF. The CDR3 DNA sequence: TGTGCCAGCAGGAGACAGGGATCAACCAAAAATGAGCAGTTCTTC.

The chain joins TRBV10-3 to TRBJ2-5; 7 positions agree with TRBD2. The V gene end was trimmed by 1 base and the J gene end by 2 bases; junction bases not matched to a gene: 1. The CDR3 consists of 14 residues. Germline CDR1 is ENHRY and CDR2 is SYGVKD. The CDR3 loop reads CAISEFGGQETQYF. In nucleotides, the CDR3 is TGTGCCATCAGTGAGTTCGGGGGGCAAGAGACCCAGTACTTC.

This chain links TRBV19 with TRBJ2-1; D call uncertain. Germline V lookup: CDR1 LNHDA, CDR2 SQIVND (reference sequence). The CDR3 has 13 residues. Deletions cut 6 bases from V and 5 bases from J, with 11 bases between. CDR3 residues: CASRLGRHNEQFF. The CDR3 DNA is TGTGCCAGTAGGCTTGGACGGCACAATGAGCAGTTCTTC.

The chain combines TRBV5-1 with TRBJ2-3; 12 positions match TRBD2. J lost 4 bases, V lost 1 base, and 7 bases had no gene match. Per germline, CDR1 SGHRS and CDR2 YFSETQ. CDR3 length equals 17 residues. The CDR3 spells CASSLWTSGKRADTQYF. The CDR3 nucleotides are TGCGCCAGCAGCTTGTGGACTAGCGGGAAGAGGGCAGATACGCAGTATTTT.

The chain links TRBV19 to TRBJ2-3; D may match TRBD1 or TRBD2 (5 bases each). V was clipped by 4 bases and J by 4 bases, with 21 bases between them. CDR3 length: 17 amino acids. Germline CDR1 is LNHDA and CDR2 is SQIVND (reference sequence). The CDR3 coding sequence is TGTGCCAGTAGTACCCGGGACGCCGGGGCCAGGCCAGATACGCAGTATTTT. The encoded protein is CASSTRDAGARPDTQYF.

The chain is built from TRBV5-1 and TRBJ1-1; D might be TRBD1 (5 bases). CDR1 is SGHRS and CDR2 is YFSETQ in the germline V gene. V was pared by 1 base and J by 1 base, with 14 bases between. This CDR3 contains 16 residues. The CDR3 DNA is TGCGCCAGCAGCTTGTTGGCCAGGGCCCAGAACACTGAAGCTTTCTTT. This translates into CASSLLARAQNTEAFF.

V usage is TRBV7-8 and J usage is TRBJ2-5; tentatively, D is TRBD1 or TRBD2 (5 bases each). The CDR3 is made up of 13 amino acids. CDR1 SGHVS and CDR2 FQNEAQ come from the germline V gene. Deletions cut 5 bases from V and 7 bases from J, with 14 bases between. CDR3 sequence: CASSTGPAGTQYF. As DNA, the CDR3 is TGTGCCAGCAGCACGGGACCCGCAGGGACCCAGTACTTC.

The chain uses TRBV19 and TRBJ1-1; D is ambiguous. The CDR3 has 12 amino acids. Germline CDR1 is LNHDA and CDR2 is SQIVND (reference sequence). Trimming cost V 6 bases and J 1 base, with 6 bases left between them. The CDR3 nucleotides are TGTGCCAGTAGATGGGCGAACACTGAAGCTTTCTTT. It yields the protein CASRWANTEAFF.

A few counts support this clone. The V and J genes are TRBV7-2 and TRBJ1-4; unclear D gene. The CDR3 has 15 amino acids. CDR1 and CDR2 (germline): SGHTA, FQGNSA. V was shortened by 5 bases and J by 6 bases, with 16 bases between the two germline ends. CDR3 sequence (DNA): TGTGCCAGCAGCGCCTCTGGCCCTGGGGATGAAAAACTGTTTTTT. This gives the protein CASSASGPGDEKLFF.

The chain uses TRBV7-2 and TRBJ1-4; D gene unclear. The germline gives CDR1 SGHTA, CDR2 FQGNSA. Trimming took off 5 bases at V and 0 bases at J, with 10 bases between the two ends. CDR3 length: 15 amino acids. The CDR3 sequence is CASSPVGTTNEKLFF. CDR3 nucleotides: TGTGCCAGCAGCCCCGTCGGAACAACTAATGAAAAACTGTTTTTT.

The V gene is TRBV7-2, the J gene TRBJ2-7, with 10 nucleotides matching TRBD1. Germline CDR1 SGHTA, CDR2 FQGNSA. The CDR3 spans 15 residues. Trimming at V came to 2 bases and at J to 2 bases, leaving 3 bases not matched to a gene. CDR3 bases: TGTGCCAGCAGCTTACAGGGACAGGGGACCTACGAGCAGTACTTC. Its protein is CASSLQGQGTYEQYF.

V and J are TRBV7-8 and TRBJ2-1, with D perhaps matching TRBD2 (6 bases). Trimming cost V 1 base and J 4 bases, with 14 bases left between them. CDR3 length: 16 amino acids. From germline, CDR1 is SGHVS and CDR2 FQNEAQ. CDR3 nucleotides: TGTGCCAGCAGCTTAGTGAAGGCGGGATTATACAATGAGCAGTTCTTC. Its protein product is CASSLVKAGLYNEQFF.

Written as DNA, the CDR3 is TGTGCCAGTAGTATTAATCCTAGCGGTTCCTACAATGAGCAGTTCTTC. Its protein is CASSINPSGSYNEQFF. The rearrangement uses TRBV19 and TRBJ2-1; 7 bases are a match to TRBD2. This CDR3 contains 16 residues. Trimming at V came to 3 bases and at J to 1 base, leaving 6 bases not matched to a gene. CDR1 and CDR2 from the germline V gene are LNHDA and SQIVND (reference sequence). The variable domain in full, with the rest retrieved from reference TRBV19 and TRBJ2-1, is DGGITQSPKYLFRKEGQNVTLSCEQNLNHDAMYWYRQDPGQGLRLIYYSQIVNDFQKGDIAEGYSVSREKKESFPLTVTSAQKNPTAFYLCASSINPSGSYNEQFFGPGTRLTVL.

The genes are TRBV7-8 and TRBJ1-3; 7 nucleotides line up with TRBD1. V shed 4 bases, J shed 0 bases, and the junction held 6 bases outside the gene matches. CDR3 length: 16 amino acids. Germline CDR1 reads SGHVS; CDR2 reads FQNEAQ. The CDR3 DNA is TGTGCCAGCAGCTCGGGAGGGACAGCCTCTGGAAACACCATATATTTT. Translating gives CASSSGGTASGNTIYF.

The V call is TRBV7-3, the J call TRBJ2-1, with no clear D. There are 14 residues in the CDR3. V shed 2 bases and J shed 2 bases, with 7 bases lying between them. Germline values: CDR1 SGHTA, CDR2 FQGTGA. CDR3 nucleotides: TGTGCCAGCAGCTTAGACGGTGCCTACAATGAGCAGTTCTTC. This translates into CASSLDGAYNEQFF.

CDR3 region: CASSVLLAGNEQFF. DNA of the CDR3: TGTGCCAGCAGCGTTTTACTAGCGGGTAATGAGCAGTTCTTC. This chain links TRBV2 with TRBJ2-1; 9 bases agree with TRBD2. The V and J ends lost 6 bases and 7 bases, in that order; junction bases with no gene match: 7. The CDR3 sequence is 14 residues long. Germline V gene lookup returns CDR1 SNHLY and CDR2 FYNNEI.

V is TRBV4-2 and J is TRBJ1-5, with 8 positions matching TRBD1. Germline V gene data show CDR1 as LGHNA and CDR2 as YNFKEQ. The CDR3 consists of 15 residues. The V gene end was trimmed by 2 bases and the J gene end by 5 bases; junction bases not matched to a gene: 5. CDR3 coding DNA: TGTGCCAGCAGCCAAACGGACAGGGAGGATCAGCCCCAGCATTTT. As protein: CASSQTDREDQPQHF.

A few counts support this clone. J is TRBJ2-3 and V is TRBV7-3; 7 bases align to TRBD2. Germline V lookup: CDR1 SGHTA, CDR2 FQGTGA. The J segment lost 6 bases and the V segment lost 5 bases, leaving 11 bases of the junction unmatched. CDR3 length: 15 amino acids. The CDR3 here is CASSERAGPRDTQYF. CDR3 DNA sequence: TGTGCCAGCAGCGAGAGAGCGGGGCCACGGGATACGCAGTATTTT. Full variable domain (outside the CDR3, taken from reference TRBV7-3 and TRBJ2-3): GAGVSQTPSNKVTEKGKYVELRCDPISGHTALYWYRQSLGQGPEFLIYFQGTGAADDSGLPNDRFFAVRPEGSVSTLKIQRTERGDSAVYLCASSERAGPRDTQYFGPGTRLTVL.

The chain couples TRBV5-1 to TRBJ2-7, with TRBD2 as a possible D gene (5 bases). The ends were cut back, 4 bases at V and 5 bases at J, with 10 bases in the middle. The germline CDR1 and CDR2 sequences are SGHRS and YFSETQ. This CDR3 has 12 amino acids. CDR3 nucleotide sequence: TGCGCCAGCAGCCCAGCACTAGACGAGCAGTACTTC. As protein: CASSPALDEQYF.